Listed below are T cell receptor beta chains from one sample, sequenced in a study of identical twins. TCRdb passed the 5' RACE reads through MiXCR, listing each CDR3 protein once. The sample lists roughly 1,500,000 distinct CDR3 sequences; about 31% were seen once. The sequenced sample consisted of cord blood. The receptors were gathered from a newborn girl in good health. Both conserved end residues are part of each CDR3. Each record gives: clone size, CDR3 length, J gene, D gene, V gene, CDR3 DNA, CDR3 protein. A D gene is named only where the DNA matches it firmly. Expanded clones are given a class, and other clones once, few, many or no size at all.

abundance: .; len: 14; j_gene: TRBJ2-1; d_gene: .; v_gene: TRBV12-3/TRBV12-4; CDR3nt: TGTGCCAGCAGCCCCATGAGCTCCTACAATGAGCAGTTCTTC; CDR3aa: CASSPMSSYNEQFF
abundance: few; len: 19; j_gene: TRBJ2-3; d_gene: TRBD2; v_gene: TRBV28; CDR3nt: TGTGCCAGCAGTTTCCCCGGGATAGCGGGAGGGCGTCGCACAGATACGCAGTATTTT; CDR3aa: CASSFPGIAGGRRTDTQYF
abundance: few; len: 16; j_gene: TRBJ2-7; d_gene: TRBD1; v_gene: TRBV6-1; CDR3nt: TGTGCCAGCAGTGAAAGGGACAGAGTCTCCTACAATGAGCAGTACTTC; CDR3aa: CASSERDRVSYNEQYF
abundance: .; len: 15; j_gene: TRBJ2-5; d_gene: .; v_gene: TRBV20-1; CDR3nt: TGCAGTGGTTACAGGGGAGGGAGAGTGATGGAGACCCAGTACTTC; CDR3aa: CSGYRGGRVMETQYF
abundance: .; len: 14; j_gene: TRBJ1-1; d_gene: .; v_gene: TRBV3-1; CDR3nt: TGTGCCAGCAGCCAAGTTGAGGGTGACACTGAAGCTTTCTTT; CDR3aa: CASSQVEGDTEAFF
abundance: .; len: 12; j_gene: TRBJ1-2; d_gene: .; v_gene: TRBV5-1; CDR3nt: TGCGCCAGCAGCTTGGATGTGTGGGGCTACACCTTC; CDR3aa: CASSLDVWGYTF
abundance: few; len: 13; j_gene: TRBJ2-5; d_gene: .; v_gene: TRBV25-1; CDR3nt: TGTGCCAGCAGCGCCGACTTCCTAGAGACCCAGTACTTC; CDR3aa: CASSADFLETQYF
abundance: .; len: 15; j_gene: TRBJ2-5; d_gene: .; v_gene: TRBV12-3/TRBV12-4; CDR3nt: TGTGCCAGCAGTTTAGGGGACGCTGCCAGAGAGACCCAGTACTTC; CDR3aa: CASSLGDAARETQYF
abundance: few; len: 18; j_gene: TRBJ1-2; d_gene: TRBD1; v_gene: TRBV7-2; CDR3nt: TGTGCCAGCAGCTCCATAGGGGACAGGGTTTTCCGTAACTATGGCTACACCTTC; CDR3aa: CASSSIGDRVFRNYGYTF
abundance: many; len: 16; j_gene: TRBJ2-1; d_gene: TRBD2; v_gene: TRBV9; CDR3nt: TGTGCCAGCAGCGTAGGGGGGACTAGCCGTTACAATGAGCAGTTCTTC; CDR3aa: CASSVGGTSRYNEQFF
abundance: few; len: 13; j_gene: TRBJ1-5; d_gene: .; v_gene: TRBV25-1; CDR3nt: TGTGCCAGCAGTGGGACAAAAAATCAGCCCCAGCATTTT; CDR3aa: CASSGTKNQPQHF
abundance: .; len: 15; j_gene: TRBJ2-1; d_gene: TRBD1; v_gene: TRBV3-1; CDR3nt: TGTGCCAGCAGCCAAGATCCTGAGGGGGCGAATGAGCAGTTCTTC; CDR3aa: CASSQDPEGANEQFF
abundance: .; len: 12; j_gene: TRBJ1-2; d_gene: .; v_gene: TRBV24-1; CDR3nt: TGTGCCACCAGTGAGGACAGCTATGGCTACACCTTC; CDR3aa: CATSEDSYGYTF
abundance: .; len: 15; j_gene: TRBJ2-1; d_gene: .; v_gene: TRBV5-4; CDR3nt: TGTGCCAGCAGCCCAAGGGACTCCTGGGGCAATGAGCAGTTCTTC; CDR3aa: CASSPRDSWGNEQFF
abundance: few; len: 18; j_gene: TRBJ2-1; d_gene: .; v_gene: TRBV27; CDR3nt: TGTGCCAGCAGTTTTGTCTCTCTAGGGCTAGGGGGGGTAGGAGAGCAGTTCTTC; CDR3aa: CASSFVSLGLGGVGEQFF
abundance: .; len: 12; j_gene: TRBJ2-3; d_gene: .; v_gene: TRBV2; CDR3nt: TGTGCCAACAGTGCCCATGGGGATACGCAGTATTTT; CDR3aa: CANSAHGDTQYF